The subject of this entry is one T cell receptor (beta chain). Sequencing was performed with immunoSEQ multiplex PCR; in TCRdb, only in-frame clones are kept and a portion is missing. The sample holds approximately 300,000 clones; approximately 90% are singletons and the top ten take approximately 6.5%. These data belong to a study of blood T cell repertoires in COVID-19. Whole-study context: Acute and convalescent COVID-19 specimens originated in the United States, Italy and Spain.

V dropped 2 bases and J dropped 6 bases, with 8 bases sitting between them. This CDR3 has 12 amino acids. Germline values: CDR1 SNHLY, CDR2 FYNNEI. The source material was peripheral blood. The TCR originated in a woman aged 50 to 60 with COVID-19, enrolled during active disease. The V and J genes are TRBV2 and TRBJ2-7, with D uncertain. The CDR3 sequence is CASSESSREQYF. In DNA, the CDR3 is TGTGCCAGCAGTGAATCCTCGCGCGAGCAGTACTTC.